This TCR beta chain appears in the sequencing data of a study of OX40 agonist ivuxolimab in advanced cancers. Overall study context: Ivuxolimab, which is an agonistic anti-OX40 (CD134) antibody, was administered to the patients. Overall study findings and caveats: Researchers report that CD8+ T cells had, on average, more expanded clones than CD4+. Clonal expansion was among the lowest in partial responders at 0.1-3.0 mg/kg, especially CD8+.

Comment on this clone: The target antigen is unknown.

Germline V lookup: CDR1 SGHNT, CDR2 YYREEE (reference sequence). With V trimmed by 4 bases and J by 10 bases, 4 bases remained unmatched. The CDR3 is made up of 14 amino acids. Clones were read by immunoSEQ multiplex PCR, and TCRdb kept only the in-frame ones, dropping some. The sample shows 55,000 to 75,000 clones, about four fifths of them seen only once. The material was CD4+ or CD8+ T cells sorted from blood, obtained in a trial of the OX40 agonist ivuxolimab. The origin of this receptor is an adult with an advanced solid tumor such as melanoma, head and neck, liver or kidney cancer. The rearrangement joins TRBV5-4 to TRBJ2-1; TRBD2 matches at 14 bases. CDR3 residues: CASSGTSGSREQFF. The CDR3 DNA is TGTGCCAGCAGCGGGACTAGCGGGAGTCGGGAGCAGTTCTTC.